One sample yielded the 6 T cell receptor beta chains listed below, sequenced in a study of T cells in Graves' hyperthyroidism and ophthalmopathy. TCR beta CDR3 regions were amplified from RNA. HTBI primers drove first-round RT-PCR of the TCR CDR3. One entry per CDR3 protein results from TCRdb running MiXCR on the multiplex PCR reads. This table has some 140,000 distinct CDR3 sequences, roughly a fifth appearing once. Sequenced material: blood. The receptors were sampled from a woman aged 50 to 60 with Graves' hyperthyroidism that later progressed to Graves' ophthalmopathy.

This clonotype has a count of ten or more. V is TRBV5-1 and J is TRBJ1-1; possible D gene TRBD1, 5 bases. The CDR3 is 15 residues long. CDR1 and CDR2 (germline): SGHRS, YFSETQ. V gave up 4 bases and J gave up 0 bases, with 13 bases separating them. The chain's CDR3 is CASSVDSTLNTEAFF. The CDR3 coding sequence is TGCGCCAGCAGCGTTGACAGCACTCTGAACACTGAAGCTTTCTTT.

This clonotype was counted many times. The chain has TRBV6-1 and TRBJ2-5; D unclear. Looked up from germline, CDR1 is MNHNS and CDR2 is SASEGT. The CDR3 totals 15 residues. V was cut by 8 bases and J by 5 bases, with 21 bases left in between. The CDR3 reads CASGSATRLVETQYF. The CDR3 nucleotides read TGTGCCAGCGGGTCCGCGACCCGGCTAGTGGAGACCCAGTACTTC.

This clonotype was recorded many times. The rearrangement joins TRBV29-1 to TRBJ1-5, with 7 bases matching TRBD1. Germline V CDR1 and CDR2: SQVTM, ANQGSEA. This CDR3 spans 14 amino acids. After removal of 6 bases from V and 0 bases from J, the junction contained 5 bases not matched to a gene. As DNA, the CDR3 is TGCAGCGTCGAGACAGGGAATAGCAATCAGCCCCAGCATTTT. Translating gives CSVETGNSNQPQHF.

This clonotype was seen at least ten times. The V gene is TRBV20-1, the J gene TRBJ1-6; tentatively, D is TRBD1 (5 bases). CDR3 size: 14 residues. Trimming shortened V by 0 bases and J by 10 bases, and 13 bases separated the two germline ends. Germline V CDR1 and CDR2: DFQATT, SNEGSKA (reference sequence). In DNA, the CDR3 is TGCAGTGCTAGAGATCCGGGGGTAGGCTCACCCCTCCACTTT. Its translation is CSARDPGVGSPLHF.

Notes on this clonotype: Compared with germline, one end of the junction differs, possibly owing to a read error. The CDR3 sequence is CASSLPGQGKQPQHF. The CDR3 bases are TGTGCCAGCAGTTTACCGGGACAGGGCAAACAGCCCCAGCATTTT. This rearrangement joins TRBV28 to TRBJ1-5; 9 bases agree with TRBD1. This CDR3 is 15 amino acids long. Germline V gene lookup returns CDR1 MDHEN and CDR2 SYDVKM.

This clonotype was observed at least ten times. V usage is TRBV30 and J usage is TRBJ2-7; no definite D call. This CDR3 comprises 13 residues. Looked up from germline, CDR1 is GTSNPN and CDR2 is SVGIG (reference sequence). Trimming pared 1 base from V and 4 bases from J, leaving 11 bases between. In DNA form, the CDR3 reads TGTGCCTGGAGTGAACGAGTGAGTTACGAGCAGTACTTC. Translated: CAWSERVSYEQYF.